This TCR beta chain was sequenced during a study of T cell responses to AZD1222 COVID-19 vaccine. Looked up from germline, CDR1 is GTSNPN and CDR2 is SVGIG (reference sequence). V was cut by 2 bases and J by 1 base, with 5 bases left in between. The CDR3 has 12 amino acids. Profiled with immunoSEQ multiplex PCR; TCRdb holds only in-frame clones, not every one. The table has around 130,000 clones, 75% to 90% seen once. The TCR comes from an adult in good health. The sample consisted of peripheral blood, taken on day 0 of AZD1222 vaccination. The genes are TRBV30 and TRBJ1-2; no clear D. The CDR3 sequence is CAWSKVNYGYTF. In nucleotides, the CDR3 is TGTGCCTGGAGTAAAGTTAACTATGGCTACACCTTC.